This T cell receptor beta chain was sequenced in a study of cytomegalovirus exposure and HLA in healthy donors. Notes on the study in general: Roughly even sequencing depth across donors was the assumption behind the presence/absence analyses.

This cohort consisted of healthy bone marrow donors. About this clone: The antigen is unknown.

Germline CDR1 and CDR2: SEHNR and FQNEAQ (reference sequence). This CDR3 spans 15 amino acids. V shed 6 bases and J shed 3 bases, with 18 bases lying between them. Use of 60 Vbeta and 13 Jbeta primers characterized the PCR. Repertoires were generated with immunoSEQ multiplex PCR, while TCRdb's copy carries only in-frame clones and drops some. The table lists 150,000 to 200,000 clones, approximately 84% of them singletons. The sequencing input was PBMCs. The clonotype comes from a woman aged 30 to 39 in good health and CMV-seropositive. The J gene is TRBJ2-7, the V gene TRBV7-9, with a tentative D call TRBD2 (5 bases). In nucleotides, the CDR3 is TGTGCCAGCAGAGCTTTAGGGAGCGATGGCTACGAGCAGTACTTC. The encoded protein is CASRALGSDGYEQYF.